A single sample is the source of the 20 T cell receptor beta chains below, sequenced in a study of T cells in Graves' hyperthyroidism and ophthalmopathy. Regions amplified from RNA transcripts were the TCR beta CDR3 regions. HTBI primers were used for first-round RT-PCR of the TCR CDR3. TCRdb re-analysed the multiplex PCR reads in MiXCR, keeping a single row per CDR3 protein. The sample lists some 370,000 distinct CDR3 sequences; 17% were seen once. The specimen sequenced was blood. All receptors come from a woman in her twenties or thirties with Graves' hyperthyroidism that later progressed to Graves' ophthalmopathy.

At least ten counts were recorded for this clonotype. Here the CDR3 reads CASSQRDRDTYEQYF. In DNA, the CDR3 is TGTGCCAGCTCACAACGGGACAGGGACACCTACGAGCAGTACTTC. The chain uses TRBV18 and TRBJ2-7; 9 bases match TRBD1. The CDR3 loop spans 15 amino acids. V dropped 4 bases and J dropped 2; count of bases not matched to a gene: 6. Germline CDR1 is KGHSH and CDR2 is LQKENI.

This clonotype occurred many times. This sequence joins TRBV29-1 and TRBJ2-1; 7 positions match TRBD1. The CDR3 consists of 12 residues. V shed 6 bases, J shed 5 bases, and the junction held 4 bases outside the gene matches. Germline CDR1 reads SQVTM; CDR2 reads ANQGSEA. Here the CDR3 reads CSVLTGNNEQFF. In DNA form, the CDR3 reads TGCAGCGTGCTGACAGGGAACAATGAGCAGTTCTTC.

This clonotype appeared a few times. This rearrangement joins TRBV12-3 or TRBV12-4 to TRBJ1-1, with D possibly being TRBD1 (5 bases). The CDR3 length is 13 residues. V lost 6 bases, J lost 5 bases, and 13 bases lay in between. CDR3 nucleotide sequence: TGTGCCAGCAGGGCAGCAGGGTTTACTGAAGCTTTCTTT. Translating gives CASRAAGFTEAFF.

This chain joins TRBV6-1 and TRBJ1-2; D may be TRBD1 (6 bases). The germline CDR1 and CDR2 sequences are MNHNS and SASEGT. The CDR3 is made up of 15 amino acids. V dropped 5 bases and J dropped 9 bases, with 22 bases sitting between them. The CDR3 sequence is CASSLGGGGFGSYTF. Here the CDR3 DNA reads TGTGCCAGCAGTCTTGGGGGGGGGGGCTTCGGAAGCTACACCTTC.

The CDR3 DNA sequence: TGTGCCAGCAGTTTATTTGACAGGAACACAGATACGCAGTATTTT. Protein: CASSLFDRNTDTQYF. This sequence joins TRBV28 and TRBJ2-3, with a possible D match to TRBD1 (6 bases). From germline, CDR1 is MDHEN and CDR2 SYDVKM. V gave up 1 base and J gave up 2 bases, with 10 bases separating them. CDR3 length: 15 residues.

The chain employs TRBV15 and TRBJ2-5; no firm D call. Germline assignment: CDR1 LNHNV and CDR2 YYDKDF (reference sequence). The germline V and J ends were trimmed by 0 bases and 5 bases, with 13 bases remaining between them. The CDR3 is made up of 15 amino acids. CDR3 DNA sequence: TGTGCCACCAGCAGAGATCTTGGGGTCGGGGAGACCCAGTACTTC. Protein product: CATSRDLGVGETQYF.

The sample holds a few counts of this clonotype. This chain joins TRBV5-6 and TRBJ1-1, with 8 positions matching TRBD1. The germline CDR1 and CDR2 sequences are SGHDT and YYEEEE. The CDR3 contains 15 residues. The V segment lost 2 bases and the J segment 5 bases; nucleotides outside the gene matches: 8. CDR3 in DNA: TGTGCCAGCAGCTTAGCAGGGGGCGGCCGGACTGAAGCTTTCTTT. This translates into CASSLAGGGRTEAFF.

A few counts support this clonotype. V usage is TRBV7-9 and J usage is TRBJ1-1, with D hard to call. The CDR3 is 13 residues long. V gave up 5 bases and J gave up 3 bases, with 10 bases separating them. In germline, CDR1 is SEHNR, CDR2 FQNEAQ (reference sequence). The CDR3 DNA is TGTGCCAGCAGCAATGATCTTTACACTGAAGCTTTCTTT. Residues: CASSNDLYTEAFF.

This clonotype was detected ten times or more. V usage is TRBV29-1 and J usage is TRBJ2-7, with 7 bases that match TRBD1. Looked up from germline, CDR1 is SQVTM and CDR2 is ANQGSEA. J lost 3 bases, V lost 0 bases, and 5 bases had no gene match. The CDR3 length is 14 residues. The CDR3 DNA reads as TGCAGCGTTGAAGATGGGACAGCCAACTACGAGCAGTACTTC. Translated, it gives CSVEDGTANYEQYF.

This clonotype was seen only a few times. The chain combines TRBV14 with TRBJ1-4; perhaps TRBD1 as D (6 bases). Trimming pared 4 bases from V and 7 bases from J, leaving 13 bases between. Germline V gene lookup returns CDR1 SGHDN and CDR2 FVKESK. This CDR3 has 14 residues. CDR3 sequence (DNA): TGTGCCAGCAGCCGGCGGGGGCTCGGTGAAAAACTGTTTTTT. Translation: CASSRRGLGEKLFF.

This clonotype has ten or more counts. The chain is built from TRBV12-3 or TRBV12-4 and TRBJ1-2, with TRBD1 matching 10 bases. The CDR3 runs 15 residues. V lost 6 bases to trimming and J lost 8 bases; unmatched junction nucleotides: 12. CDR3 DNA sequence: TGTGCCAGCAGCCCTAGTAGACAGGGGGCTAAGGGCTACACCTTC. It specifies CASSPSRQGAKGYTF.

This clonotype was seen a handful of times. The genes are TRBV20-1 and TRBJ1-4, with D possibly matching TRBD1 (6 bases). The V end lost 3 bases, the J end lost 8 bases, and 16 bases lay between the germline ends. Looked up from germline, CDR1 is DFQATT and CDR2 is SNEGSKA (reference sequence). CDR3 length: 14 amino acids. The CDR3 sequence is CSASRGGSLEKLFF. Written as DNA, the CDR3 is TGCAGTGCTAGTCGGGGGGGCTCTCTGGAAAAACTGTTTTTT.

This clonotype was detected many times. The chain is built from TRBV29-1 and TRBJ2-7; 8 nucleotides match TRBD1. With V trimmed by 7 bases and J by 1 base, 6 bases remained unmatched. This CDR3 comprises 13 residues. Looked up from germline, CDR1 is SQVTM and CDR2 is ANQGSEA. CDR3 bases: TGCAGCGCACGACAGGGGCTTTCCTACGAGCAGTACTTC. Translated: CSARQGLSYEQYF.

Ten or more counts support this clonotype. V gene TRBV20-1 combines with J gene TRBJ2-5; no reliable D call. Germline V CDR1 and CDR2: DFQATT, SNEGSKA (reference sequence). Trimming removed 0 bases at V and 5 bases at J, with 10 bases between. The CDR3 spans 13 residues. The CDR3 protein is CSARDPVSETQYF. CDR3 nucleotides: TGCAGTGCTAGAGATCCGGTGAGCGAGACCCAGTACTTC.

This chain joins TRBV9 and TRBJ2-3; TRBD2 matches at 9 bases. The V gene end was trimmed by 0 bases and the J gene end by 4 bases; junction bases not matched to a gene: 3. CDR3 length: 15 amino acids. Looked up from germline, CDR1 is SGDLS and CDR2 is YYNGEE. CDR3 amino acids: CASSVGTSVADTQYF. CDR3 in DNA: TGTGCCAGCAGCGTAGGGACTAGCGTCGCAGATACGCAGTATTTT.

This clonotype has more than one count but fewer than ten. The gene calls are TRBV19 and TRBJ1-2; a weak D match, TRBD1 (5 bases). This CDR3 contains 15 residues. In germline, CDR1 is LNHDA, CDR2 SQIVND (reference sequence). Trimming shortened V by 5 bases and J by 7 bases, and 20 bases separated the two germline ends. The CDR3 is CASSPLSGEYGGYTF. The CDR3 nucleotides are TGTGCCAGTAGTCCTTTGTCGGGGGAATACGGTGGCTACACCTTC.

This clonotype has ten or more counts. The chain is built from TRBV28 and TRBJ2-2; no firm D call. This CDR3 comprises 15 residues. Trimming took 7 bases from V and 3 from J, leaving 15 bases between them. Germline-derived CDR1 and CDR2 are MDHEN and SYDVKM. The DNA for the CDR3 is TGTGCCAGCACCGCCACCCTTGAGGACACCGGGGAGCTGTTTTTT. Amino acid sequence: CASTATLEDTGELFF.

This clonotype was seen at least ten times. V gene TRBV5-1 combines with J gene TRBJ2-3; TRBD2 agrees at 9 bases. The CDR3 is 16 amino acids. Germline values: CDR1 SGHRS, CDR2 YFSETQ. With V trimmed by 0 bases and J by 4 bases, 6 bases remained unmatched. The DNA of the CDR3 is TGCGCCAGCAGCTTGGGGGCAGCGGGGGGACCAGATACGCAGTATTTT. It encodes CASSLGAAGGPDTQYF.

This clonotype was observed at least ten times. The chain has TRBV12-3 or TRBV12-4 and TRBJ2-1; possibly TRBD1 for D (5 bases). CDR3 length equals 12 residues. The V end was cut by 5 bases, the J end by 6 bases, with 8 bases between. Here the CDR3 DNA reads TGTGCCAGCAGTAAGGGGTCCAATGAGCAGTTCTTC. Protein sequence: CASSKGSNEQFF.

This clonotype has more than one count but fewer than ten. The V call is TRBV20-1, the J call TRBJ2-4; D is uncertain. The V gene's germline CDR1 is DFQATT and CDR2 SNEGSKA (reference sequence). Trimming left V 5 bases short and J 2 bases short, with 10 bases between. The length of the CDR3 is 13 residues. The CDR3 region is CSAFDDTKNIQYF. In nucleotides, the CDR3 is TGCAGTGCTTTTGACGATACCAAAAACATTCAGTACTTC.